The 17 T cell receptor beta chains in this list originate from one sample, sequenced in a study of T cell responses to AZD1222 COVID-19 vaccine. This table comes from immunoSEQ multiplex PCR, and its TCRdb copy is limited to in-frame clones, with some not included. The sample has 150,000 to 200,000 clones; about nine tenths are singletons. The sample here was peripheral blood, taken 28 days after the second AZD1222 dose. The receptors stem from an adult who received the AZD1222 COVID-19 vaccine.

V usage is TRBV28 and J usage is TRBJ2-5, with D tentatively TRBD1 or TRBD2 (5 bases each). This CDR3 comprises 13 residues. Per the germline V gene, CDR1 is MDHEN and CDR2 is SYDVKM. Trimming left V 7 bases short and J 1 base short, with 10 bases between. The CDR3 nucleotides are TGTGCCAGCACCCTGGGGGTCCAAGAGACCCAGTACTTC. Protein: CASTLGVQETQYF.

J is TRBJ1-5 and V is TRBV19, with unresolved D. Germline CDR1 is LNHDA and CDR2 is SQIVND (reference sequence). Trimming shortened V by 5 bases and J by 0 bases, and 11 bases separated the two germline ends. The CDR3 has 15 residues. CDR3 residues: CASSLRRGSNQPQHF. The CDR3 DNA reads TGTGCCAGTAGTCTTCGACGGGGTAGCAATCAGCCCCAGCATTTT.

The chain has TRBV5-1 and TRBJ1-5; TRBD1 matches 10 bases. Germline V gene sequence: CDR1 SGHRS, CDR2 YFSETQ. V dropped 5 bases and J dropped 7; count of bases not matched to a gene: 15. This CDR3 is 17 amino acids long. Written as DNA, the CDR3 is TGCGCCAGCAGTTCCACCCCCTTGGACAGGGGGAAACAGCCCCAGCATTTT. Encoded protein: CASSSTPLDRGKQPQHF. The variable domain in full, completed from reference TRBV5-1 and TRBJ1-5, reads KAGVTQTPRYLIKTRGQQVTLSCSPISGHRSVSWYQQTPGQGLQFLFEYFSETQRNKGNFPGRFSGRQFSNSRSEMNVSTLELGDSALYLCASSSTPLDRGKQPQHFGDGTRLSIL.

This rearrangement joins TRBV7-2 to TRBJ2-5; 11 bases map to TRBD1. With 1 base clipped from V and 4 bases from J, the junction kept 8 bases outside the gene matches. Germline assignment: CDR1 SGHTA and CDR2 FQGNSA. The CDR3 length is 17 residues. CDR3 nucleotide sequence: TGTGCCAGCAGCTTAGGGGACGGACAGGGGGCGGGAGAGACCCAGTACTTC. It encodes CASSLGDGQGAGETQYF. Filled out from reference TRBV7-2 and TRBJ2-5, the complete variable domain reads GAGVSQSPSNKVTEKGKDVELRCDPISGHTALYWYRQSLGQGLEFLIYFQGNSAPDKSGLPSDRFSAERTGGSVSTLTIQRTQQEDSAVYLCASSLGDGQGAGETQYFGPGTRLLVL.

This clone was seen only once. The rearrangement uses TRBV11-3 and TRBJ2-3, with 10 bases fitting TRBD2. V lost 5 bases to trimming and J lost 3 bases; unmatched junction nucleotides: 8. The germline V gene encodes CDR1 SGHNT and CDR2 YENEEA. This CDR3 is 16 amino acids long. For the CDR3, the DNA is TGTGCCAGCAGCCCAGGTCTAGCGGGGGAAACAGATACGCAGTATTTT. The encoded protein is CASSPGLAGETDTQYF.

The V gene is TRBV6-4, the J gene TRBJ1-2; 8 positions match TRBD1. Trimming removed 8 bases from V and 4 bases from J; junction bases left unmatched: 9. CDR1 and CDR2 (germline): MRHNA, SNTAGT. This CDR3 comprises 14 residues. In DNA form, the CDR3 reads TGTGCCAGCCGGCCCGGACAGGGTGCCTATGGCTACACCTTC. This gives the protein CASRPGQGAYGYTF.

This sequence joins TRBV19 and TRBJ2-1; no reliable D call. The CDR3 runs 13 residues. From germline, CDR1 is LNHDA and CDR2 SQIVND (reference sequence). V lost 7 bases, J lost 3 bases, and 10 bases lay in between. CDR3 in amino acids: CASKDLNYNEQFF. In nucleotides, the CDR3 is TGTGCCAGTAAAGACTTAAACTACAATGAGCAGTTCTTC. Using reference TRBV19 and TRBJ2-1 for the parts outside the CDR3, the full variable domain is DGGITQSPKYLFRKEGQNVTLSCEQNLNHDAMYWYRQDPGQGLRLIYYSQIVNDFQKGDIAEGYSVSREKKESFPLTVTSAQKNPTAFYLCASKDLNYNEQFFGPGTRLTVL.

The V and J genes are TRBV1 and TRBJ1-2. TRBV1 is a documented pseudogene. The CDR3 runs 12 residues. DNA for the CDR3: TGCACCAGCAGCCAAGCGCGGGGAGGCTACACCTTC. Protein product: CTSSQARGGYTF.

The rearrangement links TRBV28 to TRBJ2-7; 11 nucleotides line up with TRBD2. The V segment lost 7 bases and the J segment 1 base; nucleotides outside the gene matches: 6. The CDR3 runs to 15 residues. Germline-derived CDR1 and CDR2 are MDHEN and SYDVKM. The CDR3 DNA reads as TGTGCCAGCAAAAAACTAGCGGGAGAGTCCTACGAGCAGTACTTC. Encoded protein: CASKKLAGESYEQYF.

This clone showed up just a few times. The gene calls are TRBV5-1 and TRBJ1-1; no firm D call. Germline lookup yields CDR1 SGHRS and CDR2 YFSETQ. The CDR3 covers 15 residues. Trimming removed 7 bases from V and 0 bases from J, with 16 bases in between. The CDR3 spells CASQTTPGMNTEAFF. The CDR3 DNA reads TGCGCCAGCCAGACAACGCCAGGCATGAACACTGAAGCTTTCTTT. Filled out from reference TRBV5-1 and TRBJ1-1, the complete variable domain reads KAGVTQTPRYLIKTRGQQVTLSCSPISGHRSVSWYQQTPGQGLQFLFEYFSETQRNKGNFPGRFSGRQFSNSRSEMNVSTLELGDSALYLCASQTTPGMNTEAFFGQGTRLTVV.

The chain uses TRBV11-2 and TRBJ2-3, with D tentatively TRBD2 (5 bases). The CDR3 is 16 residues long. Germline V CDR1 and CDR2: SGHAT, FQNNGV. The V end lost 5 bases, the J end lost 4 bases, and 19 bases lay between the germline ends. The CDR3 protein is CASSVPGRGWADTQYF. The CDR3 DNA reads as TGTGCCAGCAGCGTCCCGGGTCGGGGTTGGGCAGATACGCAGTATTTT.

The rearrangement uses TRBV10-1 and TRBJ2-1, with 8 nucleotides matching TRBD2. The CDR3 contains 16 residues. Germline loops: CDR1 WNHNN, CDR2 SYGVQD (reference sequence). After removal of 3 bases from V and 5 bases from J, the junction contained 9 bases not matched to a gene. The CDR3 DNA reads TGCGCCAGCAGTGACACCGGGACTAGAGGGAACAATGAGCAGTTCTTC. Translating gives CASSDTGTRGNNEQFF.

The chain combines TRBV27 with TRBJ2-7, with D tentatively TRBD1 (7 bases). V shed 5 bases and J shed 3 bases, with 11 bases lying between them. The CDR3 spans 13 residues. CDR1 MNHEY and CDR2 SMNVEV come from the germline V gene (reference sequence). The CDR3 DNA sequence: TGTGCCAGCAGTCCGGGGGACAGCTACGAGCAGTACTTC. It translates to CASSPGDSYEQYF.

CDR3: CASSLYTGTGQQFF. The CDR3 DNA is TGTGCCAGCAGCTTATATACCGGGACAGGGCAGCAGTTCTTC. This chain connects TRBV13 to TRBJ2-1; 9 nucleotides align to TRBD1. The CDR3 runs 14 residues. V shed 2 bases, J shed 11 bases, and the junction held 7 bases outside the gene matches. Germline assignment: CDR1 PRHDT and CDR2 FYEKMQ (reference sequence). The variable domain in full, with the rest retrieved from reference TRBV13 and TRBJ2-1, is AAGVIQSPRHLIKEKRETATLKCYPIPRHDTVYWYQQGPGQDPQFLISFYEKMQSDKGSIPDRFSAQQFSDYHSELNMSSLELGDSALYFCASSLYTGTGQQFFGPGTRLTVL.

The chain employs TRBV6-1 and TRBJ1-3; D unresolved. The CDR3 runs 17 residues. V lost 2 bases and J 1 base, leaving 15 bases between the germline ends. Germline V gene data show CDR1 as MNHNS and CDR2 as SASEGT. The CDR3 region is CASSERSRRASGNTIYF. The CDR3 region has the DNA TGTGCCAGCAGTGAAAGATCACGCCGCGCGTCTGGAAACACCATATATTTT.

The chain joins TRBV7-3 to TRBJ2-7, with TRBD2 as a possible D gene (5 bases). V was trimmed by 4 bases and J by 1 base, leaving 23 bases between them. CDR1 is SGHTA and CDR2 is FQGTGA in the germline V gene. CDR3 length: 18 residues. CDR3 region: CASSSQGLRVERSYEQYF. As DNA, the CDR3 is TGTGCCAGCAGCTCCCAAGGCCTTAGAGTAGAGCGGTCCTACGAGCAGTACTTC.

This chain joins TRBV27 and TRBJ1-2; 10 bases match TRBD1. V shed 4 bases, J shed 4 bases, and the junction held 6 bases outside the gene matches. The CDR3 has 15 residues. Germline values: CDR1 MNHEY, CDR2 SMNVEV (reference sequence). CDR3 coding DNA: TGTGCCAGCAGTTCGGGGACAGGGGTGTCCTATGGCTACACCTTC. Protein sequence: CASSSGTGVSYGYTF.